A single sample is the source of the 27 T cell receptor beta chains below, sequenced in a study of blood T cell repertoires in COVID-19. Clones were sequenced by immunoSEQ multiplex PCR, and TCRdb holds only the in-frame ones, with some missing. The sample consists of about 160,000 clones, about 80% of them appearing once. The sequenced sample was peripheral blood. All receptors derive from a woman in her thirties or forties with COVID-19, enrolled during active disease.

Turning to this clone: Other nucleotide sequences in the sample specify the same CDR3. The chain has TRBV3-1 (or the pseudogene TRBV3-2) and TRBJ2-1, with 11 bases aligning to TRBD2. The CDR3 contains 15 residues. The germline CDR1 and CDR2 sequences are LGHDT and YNNKEL (reference sequence). Trimming at V came to 1 base and at J to 7 bases, leaving 3 bases not matched to a gene. Here the CDR3 reads CASSQGLAGGNEQFF. CDR3 DNA: TGTGCCAGCAGCCAAGGTCTAGCGGGGGGTAATGAGCAGTTCTTC.

V and J are TRBV6-5 and TRBJ2-7; TRBD1 is a possible D gene (5 bases). CDR3 size: 14 residues. CDR1 MNHEY and CDR2 SVGAGI come from the germline V gene. Trimming took 0 bases from V and 4 from J, leaving 10 bases between them. CDR3 coding DNA: TGTGCCAGCAGTTACTCTGACAGAGGATACGAGCAGTACTTC. Protein product: CASSYSDRGYEQYF.

The chain combines TRBV6-5 with TRBJ1-1, with D unclear. Germline CDR1 and CDR2: MNHEY and SVGAGI. Between the trimmed V and J ends, which lost 5 bases and 0 bases, there was a span of 4 bases. This CDR3 is built from 12 residues. The CDR3 DNA reads TGTGCCAGCAGTCGTGTGAACACTGAAGCTTTCTTT. Residues: CASSRVNTEAFF.

The chain employs TRBV19 and TRBJ1-1, with D hard to call. Trimming left V 6 bases short and J 1 base short, with 3 bases between. CDR1 is LNHDA, CDR2 SQIVND, per germline (reference sequence). The CDR3 is made up of 11 amino acids. The CDR3 DNA reads as TGTGCCAGTAGCAAGAACACTGAAGCTTTCTTT. This sequence encodes CASSKNTEAFF.

A few counts support this clone. The gene calls are TRBV2 and TRBJ1-1; 7 bases are shared with TRBD1. The CDR3 consists of 14 residues. The V segment lost 5 bases and the J segment 4 bases; nucleotides outside the gene matches: 7. The germline V gene encodes CDR1 SNHLY and CDR2 FYNNEI. The CDR3 region is CASSPGTASTEAFF. Written as DNA, the CDR3 is TGTGCCAGCAGTCCCGGGACAGCGAGCACTGAAGCTTTCTTT.

This clone was seen a single time. The rearrangement uses TRBV19 and TRBJ1-5, with D perhaps matching TRBD1 (6 bases). V dropped 7 bases and J dropped 4 bases, with 17 bases sitting between them. Germline V gene sequence: CDR1 LNHDA, CDR2 SQIVND (reference sequence). This CDR3 has 15 residues. The CDR3 here is CASNRDTGRNQPQHF. CDR3 nucleotide sequence: TGTGCCAGTAATCGGGACACAGGACGAAATCAGCCCCAGCATTTT.

V and J are TRBV30 and TRBJ2-3; D may be TRBD2 (5 bases). The CDR3 has 18 residues. Germline V gene lookup returns CDR1 GTSNPN and CDR2 SVGIG (reference sequence). V lost 4 bases to trimming and J lost 3 bases, with 26 bases between them. The CDR3 region has the DNA TGTGCCTGGAACCCCGACTTGCGGGCCGAAGGAGTTACAGATACGCAGTATTTT. It is translated as CAWNPDLRAEGVTDTQYF.

The CDR3 DNA is TGTGCCAGCGGGGGGACAGGGCTAGCCAAAAACATTCAGTACTTC. It codes for CASGGTGLAKNIQYF. The chain links TRBV6-5 to TRBJ2-4; TRBD1 matches 9 bases. The V gene's germline CDR1 is MNHEY and CDR2 SVGAGI. The CDR3 is 15 amino acids. The J segment lost 0 bases and the V segment lost 8 bases, leaving 5 bases of the junction unmatched.

The chain carries TRBV9 and TRBJ2-2, with 7 bases identical to TRBD1. From germline, CDR1 is SGDLS and CDR2 YYNGEE. The CDR3 spans 15 residues. With V trimmed by 3 bases and J by 6 bases, 8 bases remained unmatched. The CDR3 sequence: CASSAGQKTPGELFF. The CDR3 bases are TGTGCCAGCAGCGCGGGACAGAAAACCCCCGGGGAGCTGTTTTTT.

This sequence joins TRBV11-2 and TRBJ1-4; D may be TRBD1 (5 bases). Trimming took 6 bases from V and 6 from J, leaving 8 bases between them. Germline V gene lookup returns CDR1 SGHAT and CDR2 FQNNGV. CDR3 length equals 12 residues. In DNA, the CDR3 is TGTGCCAGCAGATCGGGGGATGAAAAACTGTTTTTT. Translating it yields CASRSGDEKLFF.

DNA of the CDR3: TGTGCCAGCAGCTCTTCGACAGTGGCGTCACCCCTCCACTTT. Amino acid sequence: CASSSSTVASPLHF. The chain uses TRBV7-6 and TRBJ1-6, with a tentative D call TRBD1 (5 bases). Germline V gene data show CDR1 as SGHVS and CDR2 as FNYEAQ. V lost 4 bases to trimming and J lost 10 bases, with 14 bases between them. This CDR3 is 14 amino acids long.

V gene TRBV27 combines with J gene TRBJ1-1; possibly TRBD1 for D (5 bases). CDR3 length: 11 amino acids. The germline V and J ends were trimmed by 4 bases and 5 bases, with 5 bases remaining between them. Germline lookup yields CDR1 MNHEY and CDR2 SMNVEV (reference sequence). The CDR3: CASSSGTEAFF. CDR3 in DNA: TGTGCCAGCAGTTCAGGGACTGAAGCTTTCTTT.

The V and J genes are TRBV14 and TRBJ2-3; 14 nucleotides agree with TRBD2. The germline V gene has CDR1 SGHDN and CDR2 FVKESK. V lost 4 bases and J lost 1; bases outside the gene matches: 13. The CDR3 consists of 20 residues. CDR3 protein: CASSPLPGLAGGVGTDTQYF. The DNA of the CDR3 is TGTGCCAGCAGCCCGCTCCCCGGACTAGCGGGGGGAGTTGGCACAGATACGCAGTATTTT.

This chain links TRBV21-1 with TRBJ1-1. TRBV21-1 is tagged as a pseudogene. This CDR3 has 13 amino acids. CDR3 in amino acids: CASSKSSADEAFF. The CDR3 DNA sequence: TGTGCCAGCAGCAAAAGTTCGGCGGATGAAGCTTTCTTT.

This sequence joins TRBV7-9 and TRBJ1-2; D call uncertain. This CDR3 has 14 amino acids. Germline assignment: CDR1 SEHNR and CDR2 FQNEAQ (reference sequence). V lost 5 bases and J lost 4, with 14 bases in between. The CDR3 sequence: CASSASGSGYGYTF. CDR3 coding DNA: TGTGCCAGCAGCGCGTCCGGGAGTGGCTATGGCTACACCTTC.

In this sample, this clone turned up a few times. V usage is TRBV6-1 and J usage is TRBJ2-1, with D hard to call. Trimming took off 2 bases at V and 6 bases at J, with 11 bases between the two ends. This CDR3 spans 14 amino acids. The germline gives CDR1 MNHNS, CDR2 SASEGT. This CDR3 reads CASSEYGTFNEQFF. The CDR3 DNA follows: TGTGCCAGCAGTGAATACGGTACCTTCAATGAGCAGTTCTTC.

J is TRBJ1-3 and V is TRBV5-4, with D tentatively TRBD1 (6 bases). Germline V lookup: CDR1 SGHNT, CDR2 YYREEE (reference sequence). Trimming cost V 0 bases and J 2 bases, with 9 bases left between them. This CDR3 region has 15 residues. The CDR3 is CASSLDTGPGNTIYF. In nucleotides, the CDR3 is TGTGCCAGCAGCTTGGACACAGGGCCTGGAAACACCATATATTTT. Filled out from reference TRBV5-4 and TRBJ1-3, the complete variable domain reads ETGVTQSPTHLIKTRGQQVTLRCSSQSGHNTVSWYQQALGQGPQFIFQYYREEENGRGNFPPRFSGLQFPNYSSELNVNALELDDSALYLCASSLDTGPGNTIYFGEGSWLTVV.

This clone was counted once. This chain uses TRBV19 with TRBJ2-1, with D possibly matching TRBD1 (5 bases). The CDR3 sequence is 13 residues long. Germline CDR1 and CDR2: LNHDA and SQIVND (reference sequence). Trimming cost V 6 bases and J 1 base, with 7 bases left between them. The CDR3 bases are TGTGCCAGTAGAAGACAGTCCTACAATGAGCAGTTCTTC. This encodes CASRRQSYNEQFF.

V usage is TRBV5-1 and J usage is TRBJ1-1; 8 bases are shared with TRBD1. The ends lost 3 bases at V and 5 bases at J; junction bases unmatched: 9. From germline, CDR1 is SGHRS and CDR2 YFSETQ. The CDR3 has 15 amino acids. CDR3: CASSSPDRAGTEAFF. CDR3 in DNA: TGCGCCAGCAGCTCGCCGGACAGGGCAGGGACTGAAGCTTTCTTT.

The chain uses TRBV10-2 and TRBJ1-1; 7 bases agree with TRBD1. Trimming at V came to 7 bases and at J to 0 bases, leaving 8 bases not matched to a gene. The CDR3 has 15 amino acids. CDR1 and CDR2 from the germline V gene are WSHSY and SAAADI. CDR3 bases: TGCGCCAGCAAAGATCCGGGACAGATGAACACTGAAGCTTTCTTT. Residues: CASKDPGQMNTEAFF.

This chain uses TRBV7-9 with TRBJ1-1, with a weak D call TRBD1 (5 bases). Trimming stripped 1 base from V and 3 bases from J, with 9 bases between. CDR1 and CDR2 from the germline V gene are SEHNR and FQNEAQ (reference sequence). The length of the CDR3 is 14 residues. CDR3 sequence: CASSLGQFDTEAFF. CDR3 nucleotide sequence: TGTGCCAGCAGCTTAGGACAGTTTGACACTGAAGCTTTCTTT.

This clone was recorded a few times. J is TRBJ1-2 and V is TRBV4-2, with D possibly being TRBD1 (5 bases). V dropped 5 bases and J dropped 4 bases, with 20 bases sitting between them. The CDR3 sequence is 16 residues long. The V gene's germline CDR1 is LGHNA and CDR2 YNFKEQ. CDR3 in amino acids: CASSSYSGVEVYGYTF. Written as DNA, the CDR3 is TGTGCCAGCAGCTCATATTCGGGGGTAGAGGTCTATGGCTACACCTTC.

This rearrangement joins TRBV6-5 to TRBJ1-5, with 8 bases lining up with TRBD1. Germline V gene sequence: CDR1 MNHEY, CDR2 SVGAGI. The CDR3 sequence is 14 residues long. V shed 6 bases, J shed 4 bases, and the junction held 5 bases outside the gene matches. CDR3 residues: CASRAGQENQPQHF. CDR3 nucleotides: TGTGCCAGCAGGGCGGGACAGGAGAATCAGCCCCAGCATTTT.

This clone was counted a few times. This chain links TRBV7-8 with TRBJ2-7, with D possibly being TRBD1 (6 bases). This CDR3 spans 18 amino acids. The germline CDR1 and CDR2 sequences are SGHVS and FQNEAQ. V lost 2 bases, J lost 3 bases, and 23 bases lay in between. CDR3: CASSLRGLRGGYLYEQYV. The CDR3 region has the DNA TGTGCCAGCAGCTTAAGGGGTTTGCGTGGGGGCTACCTCTACGAGCAGTACGTC.

This rearrangement joins TRBV6-5 to TRBJ2-3; tentatively, D is TRBD2 (6 bases). V gave up 2 bases and J gave up 5 bases, with 11 bases separating them. Germline lookup yields CDR1 MNHEY and CDR2 SVGAGI. There are 14 residues in the CDR3. CDR3 coding DNA: TGTGCCAGCAGTTACCGGGCGGGACGAGATACGCAGTATTTT. It yields the protein CASSYRAGRDTQYF.

This chain links TRBV20-1 with TRBJ1-2; a weak D match, TRBD1 (5 bases). The CDR3 length is 11 residues. Trimming left V 3 bases short and J 6 bases short, with 8 bases between. Germline assignment: CDR1 DFQATT and CDR2 SNEGSKA (reference sequence). CDR3 region: CSARTADGYTF. The DNA of the CDR3 is TGCAGTGCTAGGACAGCTGATGGCTACACCTTC.

A note on this clone: This CDR3 is also generated by other DNA sequences in the sample. The rearrangement uses TRBV18 and TRBJ1-1; 9 bases match TRBD1. Per the germline V gene, CDR1 is KGHSH and CDR2 is LQKENI. This CDR3 has 15 residues. V lost 1 base and J lost 4; bases outside the gene matches: 4. The CDR3: CASSPLDRGVTEAFF. The CDR3 DNA follows: TGTGCCAGCTCACCACTAGACAGGGGGGTCACTGAAGCTTTCTTT.